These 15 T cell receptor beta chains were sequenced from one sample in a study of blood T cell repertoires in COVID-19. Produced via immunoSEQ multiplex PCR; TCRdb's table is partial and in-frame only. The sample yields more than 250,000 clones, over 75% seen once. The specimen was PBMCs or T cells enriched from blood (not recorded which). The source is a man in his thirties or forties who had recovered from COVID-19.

The CDR3: CASSPQPDRNNYGYTF. The CDR3 DNA reads as TGTGCCAGCTCACCACAACCGGACAGAAACAACTATGGCTACACCTTC. The genes are TRBV18 and TRBJ1-2; a possible D gene is TRBD1 (6 bases). CDR1 KGHSH and CDR2 LQKENI come from the germline V gene. This CDR3 comprises 16 residues. V lost 1 base and J lost 2, with 14 bases in between.

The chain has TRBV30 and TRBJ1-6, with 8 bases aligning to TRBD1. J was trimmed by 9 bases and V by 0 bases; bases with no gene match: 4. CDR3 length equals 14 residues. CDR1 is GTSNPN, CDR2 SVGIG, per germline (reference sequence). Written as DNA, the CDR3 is TGTGCCTGGAGTGTACTTACAGGGGGTTCACCCCTCCACTTT. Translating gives CAWSVLTGGSPLHF.

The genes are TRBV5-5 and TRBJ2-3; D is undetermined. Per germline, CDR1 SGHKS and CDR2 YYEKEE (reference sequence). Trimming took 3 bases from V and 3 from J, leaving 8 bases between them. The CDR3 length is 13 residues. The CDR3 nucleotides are TGTGCCAGCAGCTCATTCGGGACAGATACGCAGTATTTT. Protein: CASSSFGTDTQYF.

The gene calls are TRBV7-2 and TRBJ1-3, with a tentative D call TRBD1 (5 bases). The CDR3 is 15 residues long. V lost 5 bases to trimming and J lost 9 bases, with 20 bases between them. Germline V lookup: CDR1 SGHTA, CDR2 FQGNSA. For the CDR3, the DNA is TGTGCCAGCAGCCAGCGGGGTTTCCTTCAGGGCACCATATATTTT. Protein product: CASSQRGFLQGTIYF.

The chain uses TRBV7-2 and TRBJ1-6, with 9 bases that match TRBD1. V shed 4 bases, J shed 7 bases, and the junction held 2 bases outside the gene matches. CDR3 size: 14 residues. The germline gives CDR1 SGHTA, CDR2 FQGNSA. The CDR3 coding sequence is TGTGCCAGCAGCTGGACAGGGGACAATTCACCCCTCCACTTT. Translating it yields CASSWTGDNSPLHF. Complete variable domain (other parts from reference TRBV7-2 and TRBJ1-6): GAGVSQSPSNKVTEKGKDVELRCDPISGHTALYWYRQSLGQGLEFLIYFQGNSAPDKSGLPSDRFSAERTGGSVSTLTIQRTQQEDSAVYLCASSWTGDNSPLHFGNGTRLTVT.

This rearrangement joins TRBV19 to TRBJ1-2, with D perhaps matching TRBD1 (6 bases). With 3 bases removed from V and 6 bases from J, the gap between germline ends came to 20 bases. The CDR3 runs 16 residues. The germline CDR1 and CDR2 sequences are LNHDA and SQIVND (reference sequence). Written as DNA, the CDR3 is TGTGCCAGTAGTATCTTCGGGGGGCGCGGGGTAGATGGCTACACCTTC. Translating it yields CASSIFGGRGVDGYTF.

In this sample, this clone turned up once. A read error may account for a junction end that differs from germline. The CDR3 nucleotides are TGTGCTAGCAGCTTAGAGATGAGGAGACAGGGCCATCAGCCCCAGCATTTT. It yields the protein CASSLEMRRQGHQPQHF. The V call is TRBV7-7, the J call TRBJ1-5; 7 bases fit TRBD1. Germline CDR1 SSHAT, CDR2 FNYEAQ (reference sequence). The CDR3 has 17 amino acids.

CDR3 coding DNA: TGTGCCAGCAGTGGACAGATGAACACTGAAGCTTTCTTT. Translating gives CASSGQMNTEAFF. This chain joins TRBV12-3 or TRBV12-4 and TRBJ1-1, with a weak D call TRBD1 (6 bases). The CDR3 length is 13 residues. The germline V and J ends were trimmed by 5 bases and 0 bases, with 7 bases remaining between them.

The CDR3 DNA reads TGTGCCAGCAGCCGGGACAGGGGAGAGCAGCCCCAGCATTTT. Its translation: CASSRDRGEQPQHF. The genes are TRBV7-2 and TRBJ1-5, with TRBD1 identical over 10 bases. From germline, CDR1 is SGHTA and CDR2 FQGNSA. Losses at the gene ends were 5 bases for V and 7 bases for J; bases not matched to a gene: 5. The CDR3 has 14 residues. Full variable domain (missing parts from reference TRBV7-2 and TRBJ1-5): GAGVSQSPSNKVTEKGKDVELRCDPISGHTALYWYRQSLGQGLEFLIYFQGNSAPDKSGLPSDRFSAERTGGSVSTLTIQRTQQEDSAVYLCASSRDRGEQPQHFGDGTRLSIL.

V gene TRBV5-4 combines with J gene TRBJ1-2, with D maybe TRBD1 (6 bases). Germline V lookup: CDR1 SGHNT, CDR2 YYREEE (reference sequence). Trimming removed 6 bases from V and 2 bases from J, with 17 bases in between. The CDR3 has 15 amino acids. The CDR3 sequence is CASNRLPDSNYGYTF. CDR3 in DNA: TGTGCCAGCAACCGCCTCCCGGACAGCAACTATGGCTACACCTTC.

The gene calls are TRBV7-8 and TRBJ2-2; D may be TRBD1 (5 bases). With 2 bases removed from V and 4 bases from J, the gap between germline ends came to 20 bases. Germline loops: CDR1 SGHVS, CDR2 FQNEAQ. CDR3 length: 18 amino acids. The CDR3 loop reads CASSLRRVQGTATGELFF. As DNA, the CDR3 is TGTGCCAGCAGCTTACGCCGGGTTCAGGGAACGGCCACCGGGGAGCTGTTTTTT.

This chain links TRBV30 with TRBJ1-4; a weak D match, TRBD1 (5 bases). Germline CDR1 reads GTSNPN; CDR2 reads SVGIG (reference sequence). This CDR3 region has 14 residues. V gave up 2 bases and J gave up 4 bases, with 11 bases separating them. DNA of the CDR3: TGTGCCTGGAGTCTTCAGGGACTTAATGAAAAACTGTTTTTT. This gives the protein CAWSLQGLNEKLFF.

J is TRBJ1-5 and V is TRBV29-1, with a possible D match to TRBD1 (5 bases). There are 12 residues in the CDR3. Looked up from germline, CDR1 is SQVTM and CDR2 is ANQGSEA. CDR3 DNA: TGCGGTGCTCAGGGTAGCAATCAGCCCCAGCATTTT. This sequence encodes CGAQGSNQPQHF.

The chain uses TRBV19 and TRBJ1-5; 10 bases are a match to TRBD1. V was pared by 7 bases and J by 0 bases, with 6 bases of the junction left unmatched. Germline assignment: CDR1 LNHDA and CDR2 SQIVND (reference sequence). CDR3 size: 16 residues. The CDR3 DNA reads TGTGCCAGTACCACCGGACAGGGGGTTAGCAATCAGCCCCAGCATTTT. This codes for CASTTGQGVSNQPQHF.

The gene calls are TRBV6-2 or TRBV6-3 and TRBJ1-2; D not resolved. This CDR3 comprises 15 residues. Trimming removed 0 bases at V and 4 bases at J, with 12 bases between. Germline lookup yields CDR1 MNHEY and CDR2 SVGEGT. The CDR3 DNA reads TGTGCCAGCAGTTACTCAGAGGGAGTTGCCTATGGCTACACCTTC. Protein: CASSYSEGVAYGYTF.